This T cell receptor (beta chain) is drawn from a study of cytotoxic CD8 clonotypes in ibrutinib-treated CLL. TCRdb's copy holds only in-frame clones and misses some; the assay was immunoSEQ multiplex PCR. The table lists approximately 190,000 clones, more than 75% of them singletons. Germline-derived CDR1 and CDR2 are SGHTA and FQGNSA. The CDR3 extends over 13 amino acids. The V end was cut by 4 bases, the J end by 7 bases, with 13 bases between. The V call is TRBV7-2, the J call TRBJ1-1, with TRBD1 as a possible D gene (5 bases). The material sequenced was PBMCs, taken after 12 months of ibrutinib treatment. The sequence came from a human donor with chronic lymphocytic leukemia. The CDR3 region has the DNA TGTGCCAGCAGCTCCAACGGGGGTTTTGAAGCTTTCTTT. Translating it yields CASSSNGGFEAFF.